Below are 9 T cell receptor beta chains sequenced from a single sample in a study of identical twins. TCRdb re-derived calls from the 5' RACE reads in MiXCR, one entry per CDR3 protein. The data contain more than 1.5 million distinct CDR3 sequences, around 29% of them singletons. Sequencing used cord blood. These receptors came from a newborn girl in good health.

The chain carries TRBV10-3 and TRBJ1-5; D unclear. CDR1 ENHRY and CDR2 SYGVKD come from the germline V gene. Trimming removed 8 bases at V and 3 bases at J, with 11 bases between. This CDR3 spans 13 amino acids. The CDR3 sequence: CAIGRALNQPQHF. CDR3 DNA: TGTGCCATCGGGAGAGCCCTCAATCAGCCCCAGCATTTT.

This clonotype was recorded many times. The CDR3 spells CASSYSEEETQYF. CDR3 coding DNA: TGTGCCAGCAGTTACTCTGAGGAGGAGACCCAGTACTTC. The rearrangement joins TRBV6-5 to TRBJ2-5; D is unresolved. Germline CDR1 is MNHEY and CDR2 is SVGAGI. This CDR3 is 13 amino acids long. Trimming removed 0 bases from V and 5 bases from J, with 7 bases in between.

This clonotype has a handful of counts. The rearrangement links TRBV2 to TRBJ2-4, with a weak D call TRBD2 (5 bases). TRBJ2-7 explains the end of the DNA better; the J call may be wrong. The CDR3 is 14 amino acids. Germline V gives CDR1 SNHLY, CDR2 FYNNEI. CDR3: CASSGGKAVREQYF. The CDR3 DNA follows: TGTGCCAGCAGTGGGGGAAAAGCGGTTCGCGAGCAGTACTTC.

The chain carries TRBV5-1 and TRBJ2-7, with D tentatively TRBD2 (5 bases). The germline V gene encodes CDR1 SGHRS and CDR2 YFSETQ. With 2 bases removed from V and 1 base from J, the gap between germline ends came to 19 bases. The CDR3 has 17 amino acids. In DNA, the CDR3 is TGCGCCAGCAGCTTATCTGGTATGAGGGTTAGTTCCTACGAGCAGTACTTC. Protein: CASSLSGMRVSSYEQYF.

In its sample, this clonotype was seen a few times. The CDR3 loop reads CASSLIRGRNEQYF. Written as DNA, the CDR3 is TGTGCCAGCAGTTTAATCAGGGGGCGTAACGAGCAGTACTTC. V is TRBV12-3 or TRBV12-4 and J is TRBJ2-5, with 8 positions matching TRBD1. The last part of the DNA fits TRBJ2-7 better; the J call may be wrong. The CDR3 spans 14 residues.

Comment on this clonotype: A much larger clone lies one base from this, so it may be a read error. This chain uses TRBV20-1 with TRBJ1-2, with D possibly matching TRBD1 (5 bases). The germline V gene has CDR1 DFQATT and CDR2 SNEGSKA (reference sequence). The CDR3 length is 17 residues. V lost 6 bases, J lost 4 bases, and 27 bases lay in between. The CDR3 bases are TGCAGTGCCCACCGGGGCCTCGGAATCGGGCCTTCCTATGGCTACACCTTC. The encoded protein is CSAHRGLGIGPSYGYTF.

V gene TRBV3-1 combines with J gene TRBJ2-7, with 8 nucleotides matching TRBD2. CDR1 and CDR2 from the germline V gene are LGHDT and YNNKEL (reference sequence). The V segment lost 1 base and the J segment 1 base; nucleotides outside the gene matches: 3. CDR3 size: 15 residues. CDR3 residues: CASSQGTSKSYEQYF. In DNA form, the CDR3 reads TGTGCCAGCAGCCAAGGGACTAGCAAGTCCTACGAGCAGTACTTC.

In its sample, this clonotype was seen a few times. This chain joins TRBV7-8 and TRBJ1-2, with 8 bases identical to TRBD1. J gave up 6 bases and V 5 bases, and 14 bases lay outside the gene matches. Germline V CDR1 and CDR2: SGHVS, FQNEAQ. The CDR3 length is 16 residues. This CDR3 is CASSRPGTGGLNGYTF. The CDR3 DNA sequence: TGTGCCAGCAGCCGCCCAGGGACAGGCGGTCTCAATGGCTACACCTTC.

V and J are TRBV6-1 and TRBJ2-1; D might be TRBD1 or TRBD2, each matching 5 bases. The V end lost 1 base, the J end lost 0 bases, and 7 bases lay between the germline ends. The CDR3 spans 15 residues. Looked up from germline, CDR1 is MNHNS and CDR2 is SASEGT. CDR3 sequence: CASSEDGASYNEQFF. CDR3 nucleotide sequence: TGTGCCAGCAGTGAAGACGGGGCCTCCTACAATGAGCAGTTCTTC.